This TCR beta chain was recorded in a study of TIL therapy for anti-PD-1-resistant metastatic lung cancer. About the study: Median tumor PD-L1 proportion score was roughly 6%. Median tumor mutation burden was under 1.6 mutations per megabase. Findings of the study overall: This highly selected cohort may not generalize to typical lung cancer patients. Compared with baseline intratumoral T cells, expanded TIL cultures were more clonal and less diverse (roughly 6% vs 31%).

Trimming removed 4 bases from V and 5 bases from J, with 20 bases in between. CDR3 size: 16 residues. Germline assignment: CDR1 SGHTA and CDR2 FQGNSA. This was the immunoSEQ v3 assay. Profiled with immunoSEQ multiplex PCR; TCRdb holds only in-frame clones, not every one. This table holds just over 25,000 clones, roughly 72% found once. Time point denoted: pre-treatment sample, taken before nivolumab and TIL therapy. The tumor samples were excised metastases, mostly pleural nodules or supraclavicular lymph nodes. Notes on this clone: What it binds is unknown.

The V and J genes are TRBV7-2 and TRBJ2-5, with unresolved D. Sample: tumor tissue, taken at baseline. This TCR was sampled from a person aged 30 to 80 with non-small cell lung cancer. CDR3: CASSWPGRGGVETQYF. In DNA form, the CDR3 reads TGTGCCAGCAGCTGGCCGGGCCGCGGTGGTGTGGAGACCCAGTACTTC. The whole variable domain, filled in from reference TRBV7-2 and TRBJ2-5, reads GAGVSQSPSNKVTEKGKDVELRCDPISGHTALYWYRQSLGQGLEFLIYFQGNSAPDKSGLPSDRFSAERTGGSVSTLTIQRTQQEDSAVYLCASSWPGRGGVETQYFGPGTRLLVL.